The following is a TCR beta chain sequence with its context. Its cognate antigen has yet to be identified. Base qualities were left out, and no much larger clone turns up one base away. This record comes from a study of regulatory T cells in long-lasting Graves disease (dated by TCRdb to the early 2020s). Broadly, across the study: Patients with newly diagnosed Graves' disease had been on antithyroid drugs for under 3 months. Persistent Graves' disease patients were compared with newly diagnosed Graves' disease patients by peripheral blood TCR sequencing and RNA sequencing. The study was conducted in China and was registered as a clinical trial. A total of roughly 33 samples were covered by TCR sequencing, comprising roughly 13 persistent and about 20 newly diagnosed Graves' disease patients.

The sample's time point label, decoded: newly diagnosed GD, antithyroid drugs for less than 3 months. For both TCR sequencing and RNA sequencing, RNA was extracted from PBMCs using TRIzol. The diagnosis of Graves' disease was made according to American Thyroid Association guidelines. The patients came from an endocrinology department in Xi'an, China. Each patient gave approximately 9.7 milliliters of peripheral blood, collected in an EDTA anticoagulant tube. PBMCs were isolated by Ficoll Paque Plus density gradient separation without further T cell sorting. RNA quality was checked with an Agilent 2100 Bioanalyzer and agarose gel, and concentration with a NanoDrop 2000. The CDR3 numbers 15 residues from cysteine through phenylalanine. The entry retains the CDR3 DNA only, 45 bases that are in frame from base 1. Between the V and J ends, shortened by 2 bases and 13 bases respectively, the junction contains 21 bases. According to the germline V gene (reference sequence), CDR1 reads GTSNPN and CDR2 reads SVGIG.

Broad study findings and their caveats: Persistent patients shared more public clonotypes among themselves (2,741) than newly diagnosed patients did (more than 950). Because the primary lesion, thyroid tissue, could not be accessed, the study looked at peripheral blood alone. As a limitation, the authors acknowledged that the small sample size may reduce accuracy. Persistent Graves' disease patients showed lower TCR Shannon entropy and fewer highly expanded clones than newly diagnosed patients, suggesting clonal expansion. Only the TCR beta chain was sequenced and analyzed. Persistent disease showed preferential use of TRBV28, TRBJ1-2 and TRBJ2-5, whereas newly diagnosed disease favored TRBV20-1 and TRBJ2-1.

Receptors were amplified or captured by multiplex PCR. Sequencer: Illumina HiSeq 4000. iRepertoire HTBI primers and Arm-PCR amplification of CDR3 regions were used to construct TCR beta libraries. Before sequencing, the PCR products went through gel purification. The paper's processing steps were these. Gene usage analysis of CDR3 amino acid clonotypes relied on the 60 to 65 TRBV and over 13 TRBJ segments identified across samples. COPE and FqMerger were used to merge filtered high-quality paired reads into contigs. BLAST was used to align contigs to the IMGT TRBV, TRBD and TRBJ reference genes, and CDR3 was defined following IMGT. Highly expanded clones were defined as clonotypes with a frequency above 0.1%. Repertoire diversity was measured by Shannon entropy, and V-J evenness by the Gini coefficient. Clonotypes shared by more than one individual were considered public. TCRdb handled the public reads itself, with Q25 trimming in fastp and clone calling in MiXCR, and kept productive beta chains. Each entry is one CDR3 protein sequence, shown with its most common DNA and genes. V and J calls and clone size were set by TCRdb, not the authors. Across this sample there are about 610,000 distinct CDR3 sequences, with roughly 16% seen only once. In total, the top ten clones hold about 12% of the sample.

These data were likewise used in another study, on T cells in Graves' hyperthyroidism and ophthalmopathy. The second study's paper adds: Graves' hyperthyroidism was defined as stable when no progression to ophthalmopathy occurred over 18 months of follow-up. The hyperthyroidism patients were between 18 and 65 years old and newly diagnosed, with a disease duration of less than 2 months. Exclusion was applied to patients with uncontrolled infections, other autoimmune diseases, pregnancy or lactation. Clinical symptoms, serum thyroxine and TRAb, thyroid ultrasound, and orbital computed tomography formed the basis for the diagnoses. A first-round RT-PCR of the TCR CDR3 used the HTBI primer set with the Qiagen OneStep RT-PCR kit. Most expanded thyroid clonotypes (frequency above 0.001) were also detected in blood, a finding suggesting that blood repertoires may reflect thyroid immune responses. A 13 V-J signature model separated ophthalmopathy from stable hyperthyroidism, with approximately 86% sensitivity and 81.08% specificity in cross-validation and 80%/75% in testing. In validation, the model predicted progression to ophthalmopathy with roughly 70% sensitivity and approximately 72% specificity, a median of 6.5 months before onset. A discovery cohort of about 96 patients, roughly 40 with Graves' ophthalmopathy and about 60 with stable Graves' hyperthyroidism, was used to find distinguishing TCR V-J signatures. An independent validation cohort of 18 to 20 hyperthyroidism patients and approximately 15 patients who later progressed to ophthalmopathy tested prospective prediction of ophthalmopathy. The 100 discovery patients were randomly split 7:3 into training and test sets. In addition, the study compared T-cell repertoires in thyroid tissue and in blood from several Graves' hyperthyroidism patients. Once sampling was done, hyperthyroidism patients were given methimazole at a starting dose of 30 mg daily, whereas ophthalmopathy patients were given high-dose intravenous methylprednisolone. A second multiplex PCR round built the libraries, followed by size selection and purification. The libraries were sequenced on an Illumina HiSeq2000 using paired-end 100 bp reads. SOAPnuke was used to process the raw data, with reads discarded if the reads contained adapters or uncalled bases, had a mean Phred below 15, or lacked an exact constant-primer or identifier match. High-quality paired reads were merged using COPE v1.2.5, and each unique nucleotide sequence was defined as a clonotype. MiTCR v1.1 was used to align the clonotypes against IMGT TRBV, TRBD and TRBJ reference segments. The analysis was restricted to V-J combinations with a frequency above 0.0001, which together covered 98% to 99.2% of the repertoires. A TCS score was defined as the ratio of F50 (clonal expansion) to E x V (chaos), with BLOSUM62-based TCRdist applied between CDR3 peptides within each V-J. Welch's t-statistics and random forest reduced 500 to 550 V-J features to roughly 13, which were used in a naive Bayes classifier (R e1071). No statistical method was used to fix the sample size in advance, and group allocation was not hidden from the investigators. According to the paper, TCR Vbeta CDR3 sequencing was carried out on 135 peripheral blood samples, which came from 40 to 45 ophthalmopathy, around 75 hyperthyroidism and roughly 17 progressor patients.

This specimen consisted of peripheral blood mononuclear cells (PBMCs), obtained at new diagnosis, from a patient treated with antithyroid drugs. The receptor was derived from a man in his late teens or twenties with Graves disease. Donor details come from another sample of the same person, matched by shared clones. The chain employs TRBV30 and TRBJ1-6; D gene: possibly TRBD1, on 5 matching bases. The CDR3 protein: CAWSTTRGLGRPLHF. The DNA sequence is TGTGCCTGGAGTACCACGCGGGGCCTGGGAAGGCCCCTCCACTTT. With the portions outside the CDR3 filled from the reference TRBV30 and TRBJ1-6 genes, the complete variable region becomes SQTIHQWPATLVQPVGSPLSLECTVEGTSNPNLYWYRQAAGRGLQLLFYSVGIGQISSEVPQNLSASRPQDRQFILSSKKLLLSDSGFYLCAWSTTRGLGRPLHFGNGTRLTVT.